The 5 T cell receptor beta chains below were found in one sample sequenced in a study of shared clonotypes between healthy human individuals. Repertoires were generated with immunoSEQ multiplex PCR, while TCRdb's copy carries only in-frame clones and drops some. The sample includes about 2.3 million clones, over 90% of them seen just once. Input material: naive CD4+ T cells from PBMCs. Subset reported: CD45RA+ positively selected. The receptors originated from a man aged 18 to 30 in good health. Some clones in this sample may be carry-over from other donors' samples.

The rearrangement joins TRBV4-2 to TRBJ1-5; D not resolved. CDR1 is LGHNA, CDR2 YNFKEQ, per germline. This CDR3 comprises 15 residues. V lost 0 bases and J lost 0, with 6 bases in between. CDR3 sequence: CASSQDSGSNQPQHF. The DNA of the CDR3 is TGTGCCAGCAGCCAAGACTCCGGTAGCAATCAGCCCCAGCATTTT.

The chain links TRBV6-5 to TRBJ1-2; D uncertain. Germline V lookup: CDR1 MNHEY, CDR2 SVGAGI. CDR3 length equals 15 residues. V dropped 0 bases and J dropped 0 bases, with 8 bases sitting between them. CDR3 nucleotides: TGTGCCAGCAGTTACTCTCCAGTGGCTAACTATGGCTACACCTTC. Translated: CASSYSPVANYGYTF.

The chain recombines TRBV6-5 with TRBJ2-1; D perhaps matches TRBD2 (5 bases). V was shortened by 7 bases and J by 3 bases, with 10 bases between the two germline ends. Germline CDR1 reads MNHEY; CDR2 reads SVGAGI. There are 13 residues in the CDR3. CDR3 DNA sequence: TGTGCCAGCAAAGCGGTCGACTACAATGAGCAGTTCTTC. It yields the protein CASKAVDYNEQFF.

This rearrangement joins TRBV28 to TRBJ1-4, with D possibly TRBD1 on 5 matching bases. The CDR3 runs 13 residues. Trimming pared 8 bases from V and 5 bases from J, leaving 12 bases between. Germline CDR1 MDHEN, CDR2 SYDVKM. The CDR3 here is CASGGGINEKLFF. As DNA, the CDR3 is TGTGCCAGCGGGGGAGGGATCAATGAAAAACTGTTTTTT. Supplemented by reference TRBV28 and TRBJ1-4, the full variable domain reads DVKVTQSSRYLVKRTGEKVFLECVQDMDHENMFWYRQDPGLGLRLIYFSYDVKMKEKGDIPEGYSVSREKKERFSLILESASTNQTSMYLCASGGGINEKLFFGSGTQLSVL.

The rearrangement links TRBV6-4 to TRBJ2-7; 15 nucleotides align to TRBD2. This CDR3 has 18 amino acids. Trimming took 1 base from V and 2 from J; bases not matched to a gene: 6. Germline V gives CDR1 MRHNA, CDR2 SNTAGT. The CDR3 region is CASSDLGTSGRCPYEQYF. DNA for the CDR3: TGTGCCAGCAGTGACTTGGGGACTAGCGGGAGGTGCCCCTACGAGCAGTACTTC.